This TCR beta chain was obtained from a study of blood T cell repertoires in COVID-19. Study at large: Collection of acute and convalescent COVID-19 samples took place in the United States, Italy and Spain.

The data were produced by immunoSEQ multiplex PCR, yet TCRdb's version contains in-frame clones alone and is incomplete. The sample carries 250,000 to 400,000 clones, approximately 88% recorded once. Germline V gives CDR1 SGHAT, CDR2 FQNNGV. The CDR3 is 15 residues long. V shed 3 bases, J shed 9 bases, and the junction held 6 bases outside the gene matches. The chain couples TRBV11-2 to TRBJ2-1, with 12 positions matching TRBD1. Sequencing was done on a sample of peripheral blood. The sequence came from a young woman with COVID-19, enrolled during active disease. The CDR3 is CASSFPGQGAAEQFF. The CDR3 DNA follows: TGTGCCAGCAGCTTTCCGGGACAGGGGGCTGCTGAGCAGTTCTTC.